This T cell receptor (beta chain) was sequenced for a study of shared T cell receptors in the human thymus (dated by TCRdb to about 2021). In terms of the full investigation: The study investigated the way shared, self-reactive T-cell receptor alpha chains are produced in the human thymus.

Concerning this clone: This clone's antigen is unknown. No much larger clonotype is one base removed from it; base qualities were not supplied.

Library preparation used the immunoSEQ multiplex PCR assay. The immuneACCESS repertoire file appears here via TCRdb, limited to in-frame rearrangements. These files lack a portion of the clones; in checked studies, under half of the deficit traces to unresolved V genes, and the cause of the others is not known. This sample is represented by over 650,000 clones; more than 75% of them were singletons. Roughly 0.0094% of the sample is held by the ten biggest clonotypes. A further study also used this sample, focusing on human thymus T cells. As that second study puts it: The donors were immunologically healthy infants in Finland who had open corrective cardiac surgery for congenital heart defects. Thymus tissue was obtained as surgical resects removed during corrective cardiac surgery. V and J gene segment usage appeared biased in both thymic and peripheral blood repertoires. The related research found that thymic TCR repertoires overlapped highly between unrelated individuals. TCR alpha and beta repertoires from roughly 8 infant thymus samples and a few related peripheral blood samples were characterized in the study. The cohort included six male and a couple of female infants, with donor ages spanning 7 to 244 days. Thymocytes were mechanically released from the tissue and were stored as pellets of roughly 9-33 million cells at -70 degrees C. A QIAsymphony instrument was used to extract genomic DNA from the frozen cell pellets. TCRB and TCRAD loci were amplified from a standardized quantity of quality-controlled genomic DNA using the immunoSEQ multiplex PCR assay. The V(D)J region was spanned by amplicons of a length sufficient to cover the CDR3 and to identify V and J genes. Amplicon sequencing was performed on an Illumina platform through the commercial immunoSEQ service. Primer bias and sequencing errors were corrected using previously described methods, and TCRAD and TCRB definitions followed the IMGT database. The repertoires were analysed using immunoSEQ Analyzer 3.0 and VDJTools for basic statistics, V/J segment usage, diversity estimates, rarefaction and pairwise overlap. Chao1, ChaoE, Efron-Thisted, Shannon and inverse Simpson indices were used to estimate diversity, which was also estimated on datasets down-sampled to the smallest sample. For repertoire overlap, CDR3 nucleotide sequence, V gene and J gene had to match strictly, and clustering was done by Jaccard-based multidimensional scaling. Thymus samples yielded on average around 810,000 unique TCRB clonotypes, compared with 80,000 to 85,000 from blood samples.

The sequence was obtained from a boy under three years old with a congenital heart defect. Donor details come from another sample of the same person, matched by shared clones. The sequenced sample was thymocytes.

CDR3 protein: CASMGTGGSNQPQHF. The DNA reads TGTGCCAGCATGGGGACAGGGGGAAGCAATCAGCCCCAGCATTTT. This chain is built from TRBV2 and TRBJ1-5, with 11 central nucleotides matching TRBD1. The junction shows trimming of 7 bases on V and 1 base on J, and the gene matches do not reach 3 bases of it. Spanning cysteine to phenylalanine, the CDR3 consists of 15 amino acids. CDR3 DNA only is kept here, 45 bases in frame from base 1. CDR1 SNHLY and CDR2 FYNNEI were looked up in the germline V gene.